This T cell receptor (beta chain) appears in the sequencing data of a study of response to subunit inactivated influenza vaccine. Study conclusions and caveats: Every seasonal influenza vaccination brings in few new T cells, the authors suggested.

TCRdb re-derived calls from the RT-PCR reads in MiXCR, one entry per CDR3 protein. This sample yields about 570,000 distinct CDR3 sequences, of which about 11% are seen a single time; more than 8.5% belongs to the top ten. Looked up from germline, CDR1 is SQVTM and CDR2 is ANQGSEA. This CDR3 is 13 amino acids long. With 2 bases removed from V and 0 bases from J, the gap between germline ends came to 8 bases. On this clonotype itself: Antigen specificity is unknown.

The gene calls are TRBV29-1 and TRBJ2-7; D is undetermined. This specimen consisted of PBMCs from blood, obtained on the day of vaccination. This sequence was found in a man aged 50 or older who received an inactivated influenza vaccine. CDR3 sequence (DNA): TGCAGCGTTGAACTGGAAAGCTCCTACGAGCAGTACTTC. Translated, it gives CSVELESSYEQYF.